These 10 T cell receptor beta chains originate from one sample sequenced in a study of shared clonotypes between healthy human individuals. Only in-frame clones appear in the TCRdb table, and some are missing; sequencing was by immunoSEQ multiplex PCR. The sample has hundreds of thousands of clones, roughly 95% seen once. Naive CD8 cells, CD45RO-negative and positively selected for CCR7, excluded terminally differentiated effector memory CD45RA+ cells. Sequencing input: naive CD8+ T cells sorted from blood. These receptors were taken from a woman in her thirties in good health.

The chain links TRBV28 to TRBJ1-2; D possibly corresponds to TRBD1 (6 bases). The ends were cut back, 9 bases at V and 3 bases at J, with 20 bases in the middle. CDR1 and CDR2 (germline): MDHEN, SYDVKM. There are 15 residues in the CDR3. In DNA, the CDR3 is TGTGCCAGTAACCAGGCACGGGACATCGACTATGGCTACACCTTC. Encoded protein: CASNQARDIDYGYTF.

The chain recombines TRBV4-1 with TRBJ2-2; no reliable D call. Germline V lookup: CDR1 MGHRA, CDR2 YSYEKL. The CDR3 contains 15 residues. Trimming removed 4 bases from V and 3 bases from J, with 12 bases in between. The DNA of the CDR3 is TGCGCCAGCAGCCCGGTAGGGTGGGACACCGGGGAGCTGTTTTTT. Residues: CASSPVGWDTGELFF.

On this clone itself: Different DNA sequences within this sample yield the same CDR3. This chain connects TRBV9 to TRBJ1-1; D possibly corresponds to TRBD1 (5 bases). The V gene lost 0 bases and the J gene lost 5 bases, with 11 bases spanning the gap. Germline loops: CDR1 SGDLS, CDR2 YYNGEE. The CDR3 length is 14 residues. The CDR3: CASSVAWGSTEAFF. CDR3 bases: TGTGCCAGCAGCGTAGCTTGGGGGAGTACTGAAGCTTTCTTT.

The chain uses TRBV2 and TRBJ1-5, with D possibly matching TRBD1 (6 bases). Trimming took off 6 bases at V and 1 base at J, with 13 bases between the two ends. Germline CDR1 reads SNHLY; CDR2 reads FYNNEI. The CDR3 has 15 amino acids. CDR3 in amino acids: CASRNRAGSNQPQHF. Here the CDR3 DNA reads TGTGCCAGCAGGAACAGGGCAGGAAGCAATCAGCCCCAGCATTTT.

The J gene is TRBJ2-1, the V gene TRBV7-9, with 9 bases matching TRBD1. This CDR3 has 14 amino acids. The germline V gene encodes CDR1 SEHNR and CDR2 FQNEAQ (reference sequence). The junction had 7 bases not matched to a gene; V was cut back by 5 bases and J by 8 bases. The CDR3 loop is CASSTDRGRDEQFF. DNA for the CDR3: TGTGCCAGCAGCACAGACAGGGGGAGAGATGAGCAGTTCTTC.

This sequence joins TRBV4-1 and TRBJ1-4; D possibly corresponds to TRBD1 (5 bases). The CDR3 spans 15 residues. Trimming took off 4 bases at V and 0 bases at J, with 9 bases between the two ends. Germline V gene sequence: CDR1 MGHRA, CDR2 YSYEKL. The CDR3 sequence: CASSLGTSTNEKLFF. The CDR3 DNA follows: TGCGCCAGCAGCCTCGGGACCTCAACTAATGAAAAACTGTTTTTT.

This clone was detected once. The chain employs TRBV27 and TRBJ1-1; no reliable D call. V was pared by 2 bases and J by 3 bases, with 10 bases between. CDR1 and CDR2 (germline): MNHEY, SMNVEV (reference sequence). This CDR3 is 14 amino acids long. CDR3 region: CASSLAGLYTEAFF. The CDR3 DNA is TGTGCCAGCAGTTTAGCGGGGTTGTACACTGAAGCTTTCTTT.

The gene calls are TRBV23-1 and TRBJ1-2, with D unresolved. TRBV23-1 is an ORF for which the function is uncertain. The CDR3 extends over 12 amino acids. V lost 7 bases to trimming and J lost 4 bases, with 10 bases between them. DNA for the CDR3: TGCGCCAGCACTTTGGGCCGCTATGGCTACACCTTC. Translating it yields CASTLGRYGYTF.

The rearrangement joins TRBV6-1 to TRBJ2-7; D unclear. CDR3 length equals 12 residues. Germline CDR1 reads MNHNS; CDR2 reads SASEGT. The V end lost 7 bases, the J end lost 6 bases, and 13 bases lay between the germline ends. CDR3 sequence: CASNGWGSEQYF. Here the CDR3 DNA reads TGTGCCAGCAATGGCTGGGGTAGCGAGCAGTACTTC.

V is TRBV14 and J is TRBJ2-3; 9 bases map to TRBD1. CDR1 is SGHDN, CDR2 FVKESK, per germline. V dropped 5 bases and J dropped 3; count of bases not matched to a gene: 6. This CDR3 comprises 15 residues. CDR3 sequence: CASSLNGQGTDTQYF. CDR3 DNA sequence: TGTGCCAGCAGCTTGAATGGACAGGGGACAGATACGCAGTATTTT.